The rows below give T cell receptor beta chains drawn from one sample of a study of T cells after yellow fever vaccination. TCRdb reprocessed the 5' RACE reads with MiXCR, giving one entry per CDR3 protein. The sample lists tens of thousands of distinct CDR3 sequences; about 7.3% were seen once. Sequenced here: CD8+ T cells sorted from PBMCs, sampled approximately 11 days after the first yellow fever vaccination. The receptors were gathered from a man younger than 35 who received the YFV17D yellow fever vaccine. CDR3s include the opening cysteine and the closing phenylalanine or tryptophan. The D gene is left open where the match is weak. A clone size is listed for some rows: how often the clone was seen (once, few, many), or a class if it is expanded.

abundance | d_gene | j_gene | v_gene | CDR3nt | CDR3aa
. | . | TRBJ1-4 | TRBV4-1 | TGCGCCAGCAGCCAGGAGGGTTGGGAAAAACTGTTTTTT | CASSQEGWEKLFF
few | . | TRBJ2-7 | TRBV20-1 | TGCAGTGCTAGGGGGCTTTCGCGGGGTTACGAGCAGTACTTC | CSARGLSRGYEQYF
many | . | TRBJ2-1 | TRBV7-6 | TGTGCCAGCAGCTTAGACGCGGCCAATGAGCAGTTCTTC | CASSLDAANEQFF
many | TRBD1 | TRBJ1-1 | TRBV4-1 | TGCGCCAGCAGCCTCCCAGGGGGACAAACGAACACTGAAGCTTTCTTT | CASSLPGGQTNTEAFF
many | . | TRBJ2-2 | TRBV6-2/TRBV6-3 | TGTGCCAGCAGTTACCGCCCGAACACCGGGGAGCTGTTTTTT | CASSYRPNTGELFF
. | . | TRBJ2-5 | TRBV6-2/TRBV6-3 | TGTGCCAGCAGTGCTCCAGGGCGAGAGACCCAGTACTTC | CASSAPGRETQYF
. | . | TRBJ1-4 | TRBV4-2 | TGTGCCAGCAGCCAAGGAGCTGAAAAACTGTTTTTT | CASSQGAEKLFF
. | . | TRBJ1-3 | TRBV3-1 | TGTGCCAGCAGCGTAGGCGGGAAAAGGGATTTT | CASSVGGKRDF
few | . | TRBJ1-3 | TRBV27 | TGTGCCAGCAGTTTGTCCGGGGGCAGTACCTCTGGAAACACCATATATTTT | CASSLSGGSTSGNTIYF
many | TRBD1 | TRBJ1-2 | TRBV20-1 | TGCAGTGCAAACCATCCCACAGGGGCTAACTATGGCTACACCTTC | CSANHPTGANYGYTF
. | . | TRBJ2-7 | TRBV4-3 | TGCGCCAGCGGCCAAGATGGAGGAACCGCCTACGAGCAGTACTTC | CASGQDGGTAYEQYF